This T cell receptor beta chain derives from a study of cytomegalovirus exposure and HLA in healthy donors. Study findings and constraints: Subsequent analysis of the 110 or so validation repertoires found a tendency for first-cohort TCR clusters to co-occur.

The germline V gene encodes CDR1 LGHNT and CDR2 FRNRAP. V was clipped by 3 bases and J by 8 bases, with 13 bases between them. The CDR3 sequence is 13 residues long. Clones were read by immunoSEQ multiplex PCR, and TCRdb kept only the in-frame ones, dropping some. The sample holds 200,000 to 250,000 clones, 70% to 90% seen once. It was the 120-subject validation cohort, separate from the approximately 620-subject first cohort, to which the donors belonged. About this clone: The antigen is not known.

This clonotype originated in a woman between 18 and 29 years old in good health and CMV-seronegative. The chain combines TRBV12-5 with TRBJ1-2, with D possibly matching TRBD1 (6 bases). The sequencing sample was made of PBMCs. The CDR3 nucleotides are TGTGCTAGTGGTTTCATGGGGGCCAGAGGCTACACCTTC. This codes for CASGFMGARGYTF.